The present T cell receptor beta chain was sequenced within a study of spatial heterogeneity in lung cancer. Study as a whole: Sequence detection consistently recorded a greater number of beta-chain than alpha-chain sequences.

Deletions cut 3 bases from V and 4 bases from J, with 13 bases between. CDR1 is SEHNR, CDR2 FQNEAQ, per germline (reference sequence). The CDR3 runs 14 residues. The time point: sample taken at primary tumor resection. Whole RNA, which was extracted from tumor, nontumor lung tissue or frozen PBMC, was sequenced without any cell sorting. The donors comprised roughly 71 untreated early-stage non-small cell lung cancer patients. Every TCR cDNA molecule bore a unique molecular identifier. TCRdb used MiXCR to reprocess the 5' RACE reads, holding one entry per CDR3 protein. The sample lists 26,000 or so distinct CDR3 sequences; over 10% were seen once. This clonotype has at least ten counts. Its specificity is not known. The study, taken as a whole, reports: Ubiquitous expanded tumor TCRs were observed in blood more at resection than follow-up.

This specimen was PBMCs, taken at surgery. The V call is TRBV7-9, the J call TRBJ2-7, with D hard to call. The receptor's source is a female donor with early-stage non-small cell lung cancer. Here the CDR3 DNA reads TGTGCCAGCAGCTTCTTAGGGCTGGATTACGAGCAGTACGTC. Protein sequence: CASSFLGLDYEQYV.